Presented here are 11 T cell receptor beta chains from one specimen sequenced in a study of cytomegalovirus exposure and HLA in healthy donors. Both 60 Vbeta primers and 13 Jbeta primers went into the PCR. Only in-frame clones appear in the TCRdb table, and some are missing; sequencing was by immunoSEQ multiplex PCR. The table records 150,000 to 200,000 clones, roughly four fifths of them present only once. Sequencing input: PBMCs. The receptor source for this set is a woman aged 50 to 60 in good health and CMV-seronegative.

The chain joins TRBV5-8 to TRBJ2-4; the D is unclear. The CDR3 sequence is 12 residues long. CDR1 and CDR2 from the germline V gene are SGHTS and YDEGEE. Trimming removed 5 bases from V and 0 bases from J, with 3 bases in between. The CDR3 DNA sequence: TGTGCCAGCAGTATAGCCAAAAACATTCAGTACTTC. This codes for CASSIAKNIQYF.

The chain employs TRBV6-5 and TRBJ2-5; tentative D call: TRBD1 (5 bases). Germline V gene data show CDR1 as MNHEY and CDR2 as SVGAGI. CDR3 length: 13 residues. V was cut by 2 bases and J by 7 bases, with 11 bases left in between. CDR3 in amino acids: CASSYPPTGTQYF. The CDR3 DNA follows: TGTGCCAGCAGTTACCCCCCTACAGGGACCCAGTACTTC.

This clone showed up just a few times. This chain uses TRBV4-3 with TRBJ1-2, with 10 bases fitting TRBD1. Germline V gene data show CDR1 as LGHNA and CDR2 as YSLEER. The CDR3 has 15 amino acids. Trimming at V came to 0 bases and at J to 7 bases, leaving 5 bases not matched to a gene. CDR3 bases: TGCGCCAGCAGCCAAGATCGACAGGGGGCTGTTGGCTACACCTTC. Its protein is CASSQDRQGAVGYTF.

This chain uses TRBV7-2 with TRBJ2-5; 7 bases are shared with TRBD1. Germline V CDR1 and CDR2: SGHTA, FQGNSA. The CDR3 totals 14 residues. The junction had 5 bases not matched to a gene; V was cut back by 4 bases and J by 3 bases. The CDR3 spells CASSSTGTEETQYF. For the CDR3, the DNA is TGTGCCAGCAGCTCAACCGGGACAGAAGAGACCCAGTACTTC.

The chain combines TRBV19 with TRBJ2-7, with 14 bases lining up with TRBD2. The V gene end was trimmed by 3 bases and the J gene end by 2 bases; junction bases not matched to a gene: 9. The CDR3 length is 18 residues. Looked up from germline, CDR1 is LNHDA and CDR2 is SQIVND (reference sequence). CDR3 in DNA: TGTGCCAGTAGTATCGAGACTAGCGGGAGGGCCGATACCTACGAGCAGTACTTC. It yields the protein CASSIETSGRADTYEQYF.

In this sample, this clone turned up a few times. CDR3 sequence reads: CASSYTPSNEQYF. The CDR3 DNA reads as TGTGCCAGCAGTTACACCCCTAGTAACGAGCAGTACTTC. The rearrangement uses TRBV6-6 and TRBJ2-7; D is undetermined. This CDR3 spans 13 amino acids. V dropped 2 bases and J dropped 5 bases, with 10 bases sitting between them. CDR1 is MNHNY, CDR2 SVGAGI, per germline (reference sequence).

The chain carries TRBV30 and TRBJ2-7; 10 positions agree with TRBD2. The CDR3 runs 15 residues. Per germline, CDR1 GTSNPN and CDR2 SVGIG (reference sequence). V lost 3 bases to trimming and J lost 3 bases; unmatched junction nucleotides: 8. The CDR3 loop reads CAWSAQGLAVYEQYF. The CDR3 bases are TGTGCCTGGAGCGCCCAAGGACTAGCGGTCTACGAGCAGTACTTC.

The rearrangement uses TRBV4-3 and TRBJ1-2; 10 positions match TRBD1. V shed 3 bases, J shed 4 bases, and the junction held 14 bases outside the gene matches. The germline V gene has CDR1 LGHNA and CDR2 YSLEER. The CDR3 runs to 18 residues. CDR3 nucleotides: TGCGCCAGCAGCCAGGACACCTCAGCCGACAGGGGGCTCTATGGCTACACCTTC. Its protein product is CASSQDTSADRGLYGYTF.

The chain has TRBV7-9 and TRBJ2-3, with 7 bases lining up with TRBD1. CDR1 is SEHNR and CDR2 is FQNEAQ in the germline V gene (reference sequence). This CDR3 is built from 18 residues. V gave up 8 bases and J gave up 4 bases; unmatched junction bases: 21. The CDR3 is CASGNPWRRQGIPDTQYF. As DNA, the CDR3 is TGTGCCAGCGGCAACCCCTGGAGGAGACAGGGAATTCCAGATACGCAGTATTTT.

The rearrangement joins TRBV19 to TRBJ2-7; D gene uncertain. The ends were cut back, 1 base at V and 2 bases at J, with 12 bases in the middle. CDR1 and CDR2 (germline): LNHDA, SQIVND (reference sequence). The CDR3 is 15 residues long. The CDR3 bases are TGTGCCAGTAGTATAGTAGGCGCGGTACCCTACGAGCAGTACTTC. Its protein product is CASSIVGAVPYEQYF. Combining the CDR3 with reference TRBV19 and TRBJ2-7 gives the whole variable domain DGGITQSPKYLFRKEGQNVTLSCEQNLNHDAMYWYRQDPGQGLRLIYYSQIVNDFQKGDIAEGYSVSREKKESFPLTVTSAQKNPTAFYLCASSIVGAVPYEQYFGPGTRLTVT.

The rearrangement joins TRBV7-2 to TRBJ2-1; 7 bases are shared with TRBD2. The CDR3 spans 14 residues. V lost 2 bases to trimming and J lost 4 bases; unmatched junction nucleotides: 2. The germline CDR1 and CDR2 sequences are SGHTA and FQGNSA. The CDR3 nucleotides read TGTGCCAGCAGCTTACGGGGGGTATACAATGAGCAGTTCTTC. Its translation: CASSLRGVYNEQFF.